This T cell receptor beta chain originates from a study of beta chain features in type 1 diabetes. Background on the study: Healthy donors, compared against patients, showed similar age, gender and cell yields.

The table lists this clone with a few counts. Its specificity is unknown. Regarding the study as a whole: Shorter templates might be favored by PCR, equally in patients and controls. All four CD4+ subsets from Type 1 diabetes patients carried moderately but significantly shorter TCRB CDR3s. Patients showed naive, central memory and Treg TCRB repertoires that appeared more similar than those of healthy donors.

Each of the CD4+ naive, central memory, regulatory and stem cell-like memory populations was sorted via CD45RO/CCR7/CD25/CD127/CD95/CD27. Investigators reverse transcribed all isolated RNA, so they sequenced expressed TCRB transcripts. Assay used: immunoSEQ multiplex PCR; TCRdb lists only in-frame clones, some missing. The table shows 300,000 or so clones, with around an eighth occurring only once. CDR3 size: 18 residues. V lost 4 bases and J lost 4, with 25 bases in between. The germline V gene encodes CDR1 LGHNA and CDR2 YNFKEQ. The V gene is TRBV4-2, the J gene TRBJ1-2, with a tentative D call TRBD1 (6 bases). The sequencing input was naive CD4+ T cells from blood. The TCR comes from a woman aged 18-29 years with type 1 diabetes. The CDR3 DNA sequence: TGTGCCAGCAGCCTACGGGAGCAGGTTGATAGGGGGGGCTATGGCTACACCTTC. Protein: CASSLREQVDRGGYGYTF.